A selection of T cell receptor beta chains follows, all from one sample in a study of response to subunit inactivated influenza vaccine. TCRdb itself ran the RT-PCR reads through MiXCR, one entry per CDR3 protein. The repertoire includes 630,000 or so distinct CDR3 sequences, approximately 14% of them detected once, and 11% sits in the top ten. The starting material was PBMCs from blood, obtained 12 days after vaccination. These receptors were taken from a man aged 50-59 years who received an inactivated influenza vaccine. CDR3s include the opening cysteine and the closing phenylalanine or tryptophan. A D gene is named only where the DNA matches it firmly. Rows may omit the clone size; those that give it use once, few, many or a size class.

d_call j_call v_call clone_size cdr3_nt cdr3_aa
- TRBJ2-2 TRBV9 - TGTGCCAGCAGCGTAGGCGGTTCGAACACCGGGGAGCTGTTTTTT CASSVGGSNTGELFF
- TRBJ2-7 TRBV7-2 - TGTGCCAGCAGCTTAGTAGGCAGGGGCCGTACCTACGAGCAGTACTTC CASSLVGRGRTYEQYF
TRBD2 TRBJ2-1 TRBV19 few TGTGCCAGTAGTATACTGAGCGGGGGGCCGTACAATGAGCAGTTCTTC CASSILSGGPYNEQFF
- TRBJ1-6 TRBV15 - TGTGCCACCAGCAGAGTTGGGGGGATTAGCTCACCCCTCCACTTT CATSRVGGISSPLHF
- TRBJ2-3 TRBV7-9 - TGTGCCAGCAGCAACCAGCGGAAACTTAGCACAGATACGCAGTATTTT CASSNQRKLSTDTQYF
- TRBJ2-7 TRBV12-3/TRBV12-4 many TGTGCCAGCAGCCTACCAAATTTTGGGCAGTCCTCCTCCTACGAGCAGTACTTC CASSLPNFGQSSSYEQYF
- TRBJ2-7 TRBV5-5 few TGTGCCAGCAGCTCGGCGGGACAGACCTCCTACGAGCAGTACTTC CASSSAGQTSYEQYF
- TRBJ2-5 TRBV14 - TGTGCCAGCAGCAAAACCGGGATCCTGCAAGAGACCCAGTACTTC CASSKTGILQETQYF
TRBD2 TRBJ2-5 TRBV6-1 - TGTGCCAGCAGTGCCTCCGTGACTAGCGGGGGTGAGACCCAGTACTTC CASSASVTSGGETQYF
TRBD1 TRBJ1-5 TRBV20-1 few TGCAGTGCTAGTTGGGACAGGGATCAGCCCCAGCATTTT CSASWDRDQPQHF
- TRBJ2-6 TRBV6-1 few TGTGCCAGCAGTCCCGCAGGGACTGGGGCCAACGTCCTGACTTTC CASSPAGTGANVLTF
TRBD1 TRBJ2-1 TRBV4-1 - TGCGCCAGCAGCCACCTGGGACAGTACAATGAGCAGTTCTTC CASSHLGQYNEQFF
- TRBJ2-7 TRBV9 few TGTGCCAGCAGCGCTCGTTCCGGGACCTACTACGAGCAGTACTTC CASSARSGTYYEQYF
TRBD1 TRBJ1-2 TRBV28 - TGTGCCAGCACCGGCGGAGGGGGACAGGGAAGCAGGGGCTACACCTTC CASTGGGGQGSRGYTF
- TRBJ2-1 TRBV4-2 - TGTGCCAGCAGCCAAGCGAGTGGGGAGTGGCAGGGTTACAATGAGCAGTTCTTC CASSQASGEWQGYNEQFF
- TRBJ1-5 TRBV12-3/TRBV12-4 - TGTGCCAGCAACAACCCCCAACAGCCCCAGCATTTT CASNNPQQPQHF
- TRBJ2-7 TRBV29-1 few TGCAGCGTTGAGGCAGCTCGCTACGAGCAGTACTTC CSVEAARYEQYF
- TRBJ2-3 TRBV5-1 - TGCGCCAGCAGCCGGAACAGCCAATTCACAGATACGCAGTATTTT CASSRNSQFTDTQYF